This is a list of T cell receptor beta chains from one sample in a study of T-cell memory formation after mild COVID-19. MiXCR, run by TCRdb on the 5' RACE reads, gives a single entry per CDR3 protein. The sample records some 210,000 distinct CDR3 sequences, around 25% being singletons. Sequencing input: PBMCs or a T cell subset sorted from them (not recorded which). The source is an adult woman who had mild COVID-19 (a few samples of this study predate the infection). Cell type and time point are not known. Both conserved end residues are part of each CDR3. The D gene is left open where the match is weak. Clone size is given for some rows only: seen once, a few or many times, or a class if the clone is expanded.

d_gene	v_gene	j_gene	abundance	CDR3nt	CDR3aa
TRBD2	TRBV7-9	TRBJ2-1	few	TGTGCCAGCAGCTCGATTTGGCGGGGGGTTAATGAGCAGTTCTTC	CASSSIWRGVNEQFF
NA	TRBV5-4	TRBJ2-7	NA	TGTGCCAGCACGAAACAGGGCTCCTACGAGCAGTACTTC	CASTKQGSYEQYF
NA	TRBV9	TRBJ2-6	many	TGTGCCAGCAGCGTGAGGGGAACGGTCTCTGGGGCCAACGTCCTGACTTTC	CASSVRGTVSGANVLTF
TRBD2	TRBV11-3	TRBJ2-5	NA	TGTGCCAGCAGCCCCCGACAAGGACTAGCGGGAGAGACCCAGTACTTC	CASSPRQGLAGETQYF
NA	TRBV5-1	TRBJ1-2	NA	TGCGCCAGCAGCTTCGCCTACGGAAACTATGGCTACACCTTC	CASSFAYGNYGYTF
TRBD1	TRBV3-1	TRBJ1-5	NA	TGTGCCAGCAGCGGAGCCAGGGGGAATCAGCCCCAGCATTTT	CASSGARGNQPQHF
NA	TRBV10-3	TRBJ1-2	few	TGTGCCATCAGTGAGGACAGATCGCGGGGCTACACCTTC	CAISEDRSRGYTF
NA	TRBV19	TRBJ2-3	NA	TGTGCCAGTAGCGGGCTGGGGGCCACCACAGATACGCAGTATTTT	CASSGLGATTDTQYF
TRBD1	TRBV20-1	TRBJ2-7	few	TGCAGTGCTGCCCCGGGACAGGGCGGCCGGGACGAGCAGTACTTC	CSAAPGQGGRDEQYF
TRBD2	TRBV7-9	TRBJ2-5	few	TGTGCCAGCAGCGCAATAGCGGGAGGGCCCAAAGAGACCCAGTACTTC	CASSAIAGGPKETQYF
NA	TRBV6-6	TRBJ1-1	few	TGTGCCAGCAGAGATTCAGGGTACCGGACTGAAGCTTTCTTT	CASRDSGYRTEAFF
TRBD2	TRBV7-9	TRBJ2-7	few	TGTGCCAGCAGCTTAGTGGCGGGAGGCTACGAGCAGTACTTC	CASSLVAGGYEQYF
TRBD1	TRBV5-5	TRBJ2-5	many	TGTGCCAGCAGCTTGGGGCCCGGGACAGGGTTTCAAGAGACCCAGTACTTC	CASSLGPGTGFQETQYF
TRBD1	TRBV7-8	TRBJ1-5	NA	TGTGCCAGCAGCCAAGAAGCCTTGACAGGGGGAATTGGTCAGCCCCAGCATTTT	CASSQEALTGGIGQPQHF
NA	TRBV7-2	TRBJ2-7	NA	TGTGCCAGCAGCGGGAACAGGGAAGCCTACGAGCAGTACTTC	CASSGNREAYEQYF
NA	TRBV20-1	TRBJ1-1	NA	TGCAGTGCTAAAGACCCGCTGAACACTGAAGCTTTCTTT	CSAKDPLNTEAFF
NA	TRBV6-5	TRBJ1-3	few	TGTGCCAGCAGGCATTCCAGTGGGGGCTCTGGAAACACCATATATTTT	CASRHSSGGSGNTIYF
TRBD1	TRBV12-3/TRBV12-4	TRBJ1-2	many	TGTGCCAGCAGTAAGACAACCGGGACAGGTCGATATGGCTACACCTTC	CASSKTTGTGRYGYTF
TRBD2	TRBV7-6	TRBJ2-7	many	TGTGCCAGCAGCTCGGGACTAGCGGGCGCCTACGAGCAGTACTTC	CASSSGLAGAYEQYF
NA	TRBV20-1	TRBJ2-7	few	TGCAGCGGTCGGGACATGACTTCCTACGAGCAGTACTTC	CSGRDMTSYEQYF
NA	TRBV11-1	TRBJ2-7	few	TGTGCCAGCAGCCGGGCCAACGTCTACGAGCAGTACTTC	CASSRANVYEQYF
NA	TRBV7-9	TRBJ2-3	few	TGTGCCAGCAGCCAGGGAGGTTCTAGCACAGATACGCAGTATTTT	CASSQGGSSTDTQYF
TRBD2	TRBV7-9	TRBJ2-3	few	TGTGCCAGCCACCAGGGCCTAGCGGGAATATATCCTAGCACAGATACGCAGTATTTT	CASHQGLAGIYPSTDTQYF
NA	TRBV7-9	TRBJ1-5	few	TGTGCCAGCAGCTTAGAGACTTATCAGCCCCAGCATTTT	CASSLETYQPQHF
NA	TRBV6-6	TRBJ2-5	few	TGTGCCAGCAGTTACGAGCTATACCAAGAGACCCAGTACTTC	CASSYELYQETQYF
NA	TRBV14	TRBJ1-2	few	TGTGCCAGCAGCCAAGTCACAGGATCGTTGTATGGCTACACCTTC	CASSQVTGSLYGYTF
TRBD2	TRBV4-3	TRBJ2-1	few	TGCGCCAGCAGCCAAGAGGGTAGCGGGATAGATGAGCAGTTCTTC	CASSQEGSGIDEQFF
NA	TRBV27	TRBJ2-3	NA	TGTGCCAGCAGTAACCGGAGATCTAGCACAGATACGCAGTATTTT	CASSNRRSSTDTQYF
TRBD2	TRBV7-2	TRBJ2-5	few	TGTGCCAGCAGCAGAGGGATCCTAGCGGTAGAAGAGACCCAGTACTTC	CASSRGILAVEETQYF
NA	TRBV11-3	TRBJ2-3	NA	TGTGCCAGCAGCTTCGGCGGGGGCGGGACTAGCACAGATACGCAGTATTTT	CASSFGGGGTSTDTQYF
NA	TRBV5-1	TRBJ1-2	NA	TGCGCCAGCAGCCCTGGGGGTATGGACTATGGCTACACCTTC	CASSPGGMDYGYTF
NA	TRBV10-3	TRBJ2-6	few	TGTGCCATCAGTGAAGGGGGGTCCCCGGGGGCCAACGTCCTGACTTTC	CAISEGGSPGANVLTF
NA	TRBV6-2/TRBV6-3	TRBJ1-2	few	TGTGCCAGCCTAACCCTCTATGGCTACACCTTC	CASLTLYGYTF
TRBD1	TRBV7-2	TRBJ2-3	few	TGTGCCAGCAGCGGTATTGGGACAGCAACTGGAGATACGCAGTATTTT	CASSGIGTATGDTQYF
NA	TRBV5-4	TRBJ1-2	few	TGTGCCAGCAGCTTGCCAGGGGATAACTATGGCTACACCTTC	CASSLPGDNYGYTF
TRBD2	TRBV11-2	TRBJ2-5	NA	TGTGCCAGCAGCCCGGGACTAGCGGGGAAAGAGACCCAGTACTTC	CASSPGLAGKETQYF
NA	TRBV7-9	TRBJ2-1	few	TGTGCCAGCAGCCCTCAGATGGGGACCAGCTCCTACAATGAGCAGTTCTTC	CASSPQMGTSSYNEQFF
NA	TRBV9	TRBJ2-5	NA	TGTGCCAGCAGCGTAGCGGGGTTTCAAGAGACCCAGTACTTC	CASSVAGFQETQYF
NA	TRBV6-1	TRBJ1-1	few	TGTGCCAGCAGTGAATCATGGGACACTGAAGCTTTCTTT	CASSESWDTEAFF
TRBD1	TRBV9	TRBJ1-4	NA	TGTGCCAGCAGCGTAGGAAGACAGGGAATGTATGAAAAACTGTTTTTT	CASSVGRQGMYEKLFF
TRBD1	TRBV6-6	TRBJ2-4	NA	TGTGCCAGCAGTTCCCTCCCCGGACAGGGGGAAATAGGGGGGTACTTC	CASSSLPGQGEIGGYF
NA	TRBV4-2	TRBJ2-5	NA	TGTGCCAGCAGCCAAGTCAGGGGCCAGCAAGAGACCCAGTACTTC	CASSQVRGQQETQYF
NA	TRBV7-9	TRBJ2-6	NA	TGTGCCAGCAGCCAACCCGTATCTGGGGCCAACGTCCTGACTTTC	CASSQPVSGANVLTF
NA	TRBV20-1	TRBJ2-1	NA	TGCAGTGTTGAACGCTACAATGAGCAGTTCTTC	CSVERYNEQFF
TRBD1	TRBV18	TRBJ2-1	NA	TGTGCCAGCTCACCACGGGAGGGACAGGGCTGGGCGAATGAGCAGTTCTTC	CASSPREGQGWANEQFF
NA	TRBV29-1	TRBJ1-1	NA	TGCAGCGTTGAATTGGGTACAGGGAACACTGAAGCTTTCTTT	CSVELGTGNTEAFF
NA	TRBV20-1	TRBJ2-2	few	TGCAGTGCTAGTACTAGTCGTACCGGGGAGCTGTTTTTT	CSASTSRTGELFF
NA	TRBV21-1	TRBJ1-2	few	TGTGCCAGCAGCGACCGCCGGACAGGGGGTTGTTATGGCTACACCTTC	CASSDRRTGGCYGYTF
TRBD2	TRBV25-1	TRBJ2-7	NA	TGTGCCAGCATGGCTAGCGGAGACCCATACTACGAGCAGTACTTC	CASMASGDPYYEQYF
NA	TRBV24-1	TRBJ1-2	few	TGTGCCACCAGTACCGGGCCAAACTATGGCTACACCTTC	CATSTGPNYGYTF
NA	TRBV2	TRBJ1-1	few	TGTGCCAGCAGCCTAGCCTTCTTGAACACTGAAGCTTTCTTT	CASSLAFLNTEAFF
NA	TRBV20-1	TRBJ2-5	NA	TGCAGTGCTAGAGGTTCTCTAGGGGAGACCCAGTACTTC	CSARGSLGETQYF
NA	TRBV6-5	TRBJ2-1	few	TGTGCCAGCAGTTACTCGAAGGGCAGCCGGAATGAGCAGTTCTTC	CASSYSKGSRNEQFF
NA	TRBV6-5	TRBJ1-2	NA	TGTGCCAGCCGGACAGCCGCGAGCGTCTATGGCTACACCTTC	CASRTAASVYGYTF
TRBD1	TRBV6-6	TRBJ1-1	NA	TGTGCCAGCAGGTCCACGGACAGGGGAGAAACTGAAGCTTTCTTT	CASRSTDRGETEAFF
NA	TRBV12-3/TRBV12-4	TRBJ2-5	NA	TGTGCCAGCAGTTCATTTGGGACCAGGGAGACCCAGTACTTC	CASSSFGTRETQYF
NA	TRBV12-3/TRBV12-4	TRBJ1-2	few	TGTGCCAGCAGTTCATCCCCACTTCGGGGGGATGGCTACACCTTC	CASSSSPLRGDGYTF
NA	TRBV20-1	TRBJ1-4	NA	TGCAGTGCTAGAGAGGCAGGGGTTGGGGAAAAACTGTTTTTT	CSAREAGVGEKLFF